The present T cell receptor (beta chain) was sequenced within a study of T cells in lung cancer brain metastases. Between about 2 and 4.92 ug genomic DNA went in, equal for pairs. Some clones are missing from TCRdb's copy, which holds only in-frame ones; the method was immunoSEQ multiplex PCR. The table shows about 4,900 clones, with roughly 84% occurring only once. Patients had resection for synchronous oligometastatic disease or delayed recurrence of a solitary brain metastasis. Exclusion applied to anyone with multiple prior malignancies. Germline V lookup: CDR1 MGHRA, CDR2 YSYEKL. The V end was cut by 0 bases, the J end by 6 bases, with 12 bases between. The CDR3 contains 14 residues.

This receptor was taken from a woman aged 50 to 60 with non-small cell lung cancer. V is TRBV4-1 and J is TRBJ2-7, with D unclear. Specimen: tumor tissue from the primary lung tumor. The CDR3 DNA is TGCGCCAGCAGCCAAGACCTGGTAGGGCGCGAGCAGTACTTC. Protein product: CASSQDLVGREQYF.